These T cell receptor beta chains were read from a single sample in a study of cytomegalovirus exposure and HLA in healthy donors. The assay was immunoSEQ multiplex PCR, and TCRdb's table has in-frame clones only and misses some. The sample lists 150,000 or so clones, 70% to 80% seen once, with 1.5% to 2% in the top ten. Sequenced material: PBMCs. These receptors were collected from a female donor in good health and CMV-seronegative. Both conserved end residues are part of each CDR3. The order of the fields is J gene, V gene, CDR3 protein.

j_gene: TRBJ2-1
v_gene: TRBV10-1
CDR3aa: CASSESGLAEQFF

j_gene: TRBJ1-1
v_gene: TRBV4-1
CDR3aa: CASSQDIGTGDMNTEAFF

j_gene: TRBJ2-7
v_gene: TRBV6-5
CDR3aa: CASLSGTGYEQYF

j_gene: TRBJ2-1
v_gene: TRBV5-1
CDR3aa: CASSWGTSGSGGEQFF

j_gene: TRBJ1-3
v_gene: TRBV7-2
CDR3aa: CASSSQDRIGNTIYF

j_gene: TRBJ2-7
v_gene: TRBV11-2
CDR3aa: CASSLSRTGQYEQYF

j_gene: TRBJ2-3
v_gene: TRBV5-3
CDR3aa: CARSFIAGGGGSTDTQYF

j_gene: TRBJ2-7
v_gene: TRBV5-1
CDR3aa: CASSLGGTGEMYEQYF

j_gene: TRBJ2-2
v_gene: TRBV12-5
CDR3aa: CASVPDLAGVGTAELFF

j_gene: TRBJ2-1
v_gene: TRBV18
CDR3aa: CASSQVGDEQFF

j_gene: TRBJ2-7
v_gene: TRBV7-9
CDR3aa: CATEGLAGGPINEQYF

j_gene: TRBJ2-1
v_gene: TRBV9
CDR3aa: CASSVGVATYNEQFF

j_gene: TRBJ1-2
v_gene: TRBV6-4
CDR3aa: CASSEGAGLGRYTF

j_gene: TRBJ2-7
v_gene: TRBV11-3
CDR3aa: CASSSRDRGHEQYF

j_gene: TRBJ2-3
v_gene: TRBV6-4
CDR3aa: CASRRTSGGPDTQYF

j_gene: TRBJ1-4
v_gene: TRBV5-1
CDR3aa: CASSLRQGFEKLFF

j_gene: TRBJ1-1
v_gene: TRBV2
CDR3aa: CASRQDRGIPEAFF

j_gene: TRBJ2-2
v_gene: TRBV5-1
CDR3aa: CASSGTRGHGTGELFF

j_gene: TRBJ2-3
v_gene: TRBV5-1
CDR3aa: CASSLDRGSTDTQYF

j_gene: TRBJ2-7
v_gene: TRBV29-1
CDR3aa: CSVEAGTFSVFSEQYF

j_gene: TRBJ1-1
v_gene: TRBV28
CDR3aa: CASSSGDMNTEAFF

j_gene: TRBJ2-2
v_gene: TRBV5-4
CDR3aa: CASSLGAGGPGTGELFF

j_gene: TRBJ2-3
v_gene: TRBV5-1
CDR3aa: CASSHYGADTQYF

j_gene: TRBJ2-3
v_gene: TRBV28
CDR3aa: CASSLRQFSTDTQYF

j_gene: TRBJ2-1
v_gene: TRBV5-1
CDR3aa: CASSYSGTGYNEQFF

j_gene: TRBJ2-1
v_gene: TRBV7-9
CDR3aa: CASNPGGALNEQFF

j_gene: TRBJ2-7
v_gene: TRBV13
CDR3aa: CASSLAQEQYF

j_gene: TRBJ1-5
v_gene: TRBV19
CDR3aa: CASRVGNQPQHF

j_gene: TRBJ2-4
v_gene: TRBV6-1
CDR3aa: CASSVKGTGGPNIQYF

j_gene: TRBJ2-3
v_gene: TRBV29-1
CDR3aa: CSVFGLADRIASTDTQYF

j_gene: TRBJ2-4
v_gene: TRBV6-1
CDR3aa: CASSEAGLAGLRDIQYF

j_gene: TRBJ2-3
v_gene: TRBV5-1
CDR3aa: CASSGGTSGGADTQYF

j_gene: TRBJ1-4
v_gene: TRBV19
CDR3aa: CASSIGRKLFF

j_gene: TRBJ1-4
v_gene: TRBV6-6
CDR3aa: CASSQPQGKGEKLFF

j_gene: TRBJ1-1
v_gene: TRBV6-1
CDR3aa: CVSSEFRRRNTEAFF

j_gene: TRBJ1-1
v_gene: TRBV25-1
CDR3aa: CASKQNTEAFF

j_gene: TRBJ1-2
v_gene: TRBV6-1
CDR3aa: CASSHTDRGYGYTF

j_gene: TRBJ2-3
v_gene: TRBV7-9
CDR3aa: CASSRTGTSLRDTQYF

j_gene: TRBJ2-7
v_gene: TRBV2
CDR3aa: CASSRDSYEQYF

j_gene: .
v_gene: TRBV2
CDR3aa: CASSRGTSGPETQYF

j_gene: TRBJ1-1
v_gene: TRBV6-4
CDR3aa: CASSAQGGDTEAFF

j_gene: TRBJ2-7
v_gene: TRBV4-2
CDR3aa: CASSQGGRGTSGGRGQYF

j_gene: TRBJ1-1
v_gene: TRBV7-2
CDR3aa: CASSLSPDRVTTEAFF

j_gene: TRBJ1-2
v_gene: TRBV19
CDR3aa: CASIPGQGFFYGYTF

j_gene: TRBJ1-3
v_gene: TRBV18
CDR3aa: CASSPDGGTGGNTIYF

j_gene: TRBJ2-2
v_gene: TRBV19
CDR3aa: CASSIFERWAGELFF

j_gene: TRBJ1-6
v_gene: TRBV11-2
CDR3aa: CASSLEGARSYNSPLHF

j_gene: TRBJ1-5
v_gene: TRBV7-9
CDR3aa: CASSLGTGDNQPQHF

j_gene: TRBJ1-5
v_gene: TRBV7-9
CDR3aa: CASSSGTGGSGNQPQHF

j_gene: TRBJ2-1
v_gene: TRBV7-3
CDR3aa: CASSLDREVFF

j_gene: TRBJ2-3
v_gene: TRBV9
CDR3aa: CASSAAVPLRASTDTQYF

j_gene: TRBJ1-6
v_gene: TRBV15
CDR3aa: CATSRRQGRISPLHF

j_gene: TRBJ1-2
v_gene: TRBV19
CDR3aa: CASSAGGENYGYTF